A single TCR beta chain is shown here with its context. Per the authors' pipeline: Scientists estimated how many nucleated cells there were by amplifying reference gene primers. Profiled with immunoSEQ multiplex PCR; TCRdb holds only in-frame clones, not every one. V and J calls and clone size follow that table, whereas D and trimming were derived from the DNA. The table lists about 220,000 clones, about 79% of them singletons. The data were obtained in a study of blood T cell repertoires in COVID-19. Overall study context: Whether acute or convalescent, the COVID-19 samples came from the United States, Italy and Spain. Nucleic acid was either cDNA or gDNA, and it came from T cells, B-cell-depleted T cells, or PBMCs.

Looked up from germline, CDR1 is LNHNV and CDR2 is YYDKDF (reference sequence). V lost 3 bases to trimming and J lost 5 bases, with 14 bases between them. The CDR3 is made up of 14 amino acids. The sample consisted of peripheral blood. This TCR derives from a man aged 40-49 years who had recovered from COVID-19. The chain links TRBV15 to TRBJ2-7; D unresolved. CDR3 loop: CATSSLNEVDEQYF. CDR3 DNA: TGTGCCACCAGCAGCCTTAACGAGGTCGACGAGCAGTACTTC.